The 11 T cell receptor beta chains below all came from one sample that was sequenced in a study of blood T cell repertoires in COVID-19. TCRdb's copy holds only in-frame clones and misses some; the assay was immunoSEQ multiplex PCR. The sample includes around 250,000 clones, roughly 88% of them seen just once. Sequences were obtained from peripheral blood. The source of these receptors is a woman aged 70-85 years with COVID-19, enrolled during active disease.

V and J are TRBV5-4 and TRBJ2-1, with 9 bases identical to TRBD2. CDR3 size: 15 residues. After removal of 0 bases from V and 3 bases from J, the junction contained 1 base not matched to a gene. CDR1 is SGHNT, CDR2 YYREEE, per germline (reference sequence). The CDR3 nucleotides are TGTGCCAGCAGCTTGGGACTAGCGGACTACAATGAGCAGTTCTTC. Its protein product is CASSLGLADYNEQFF.

The V and J genes are TRBV6-5 and TRBJ1-1, with a possible D match to TRBD1 (6 bases). Trimming took off 5 bases at V and 10 bases at J, with 20 bases between the two ends. Germline values: CDR1 MNHEY, CDR2 SVGAGI. The CDR3 consists of 14 residues. Written as DNA, the CDR3 is TGTGCCAGCAGTAGCGGACAGTGGGAGAGGCGAGCTTTCTTT. Amino acid sequence: CASSSGQWERRAFF.

This rearrangement joins TRBV18 to TRBJ1-1, with D possibly matching TRBD1 (5 bases). V dropped 6 bases and J dropped 4 bases, with 18 bases sitting between them. CDR1 is KGHSH and CDR2 is LQKENI in the germline V gene. The CDR3 sequence is 15 residues long. The CDR3 reads CASSTSVREATEAFF. CDR3 coding DNA: TGTGCCAGCTCGACGAGTGTCAGGGAGGCCACTGAAGCTTTCTTT.

The rearrangement links TRBV6-2 or TRBV6-3 to TRBJ1-5, with D perhaps TRBD1 (5 bases). CDR3 size: 16 residues. Trimming took 0 bases from V and 5 from J, leaving 14 bases between them. Per germline, CDR1 MNHEY and CDR2 SVGEGT. For the CDR3, the DNA is TGTGCCAGCAGTTACTCAGCCGGGGGGATGTATCAGCCCCAGCATTTT. Its translation is CASSYSAGGMYQPQHF.

This chain links TRBV30 with TRBJ2-4; 7 bases map to TRBD1. Germline trimming cut 3 bases from V and 1 base from J; bases unmatched to any gene: 6. CDR3 length: 15 amino acids. Looked up from germline, CDR1 is GTSNPN and CDR2 is SVGIG (reference sequence). CDR3 in amino acids: CAWSGRGFAKNIQYF. DNA of the CDR3: TGTGCCTGGAGCGGCAGGGGGTTTGCCAAAAACATTCAGTACTTC. The whole variable domain, remainder taken from reference TRBV30 and TRBJ2-4, is SQTIHQWPATLVQPVGSPLSLECTVEGTSNPNLYWYRQAAGRGLQLLFYSVGIGQISSEVPQNLSASRPQDRQFILSSKKLLLSDSGFYLCAWSGRGFAKNIQYFGAGTRLSVL.

The CDR3 coding sequence is TGTGCCAGCAGTGTTCGTCAGGGGTTCCATGAGCAGTTCTTC. This encodes CASSVRQGFHEQFF. The chain joins TRBV6-4 to TRBJ2-1; TRBD1 might be the D (6 bases). The germline V gene encodes CDR1 MRHNA and CDR2 SNTAGT. Trimming cost V 4 bases and J 8 bases, with 15 bases left between them. This CDR3 is 14 amino acids long.

This clone has a handful of counts. This chain joins TRBV11-2 and TRBJ1-1; D gene uncertain. Trimming left V 1 base short and J 1 base short, with 4 bases between. The CDR3 contains 13 residues. In germline, CDR1 is SGHAT, CDR2 FQNNGV. CDR3 amino acids: CASSLVQNTEAFF. In DNA, the CDR3 is TGTGCCAGCAGCTTAGTCCAGAACACTGAAGCTTTCTTT.

The table lists this clone with a few counts. V is TRBV6-6 and J is TRBJ2-2, with 7 nucleotides matching TRBD1. This CDR3 comprises 14 residues. From germline, CDR1 is MNHNY and CDR2 SVGAGI (reference sequence). J was trimmed by 6 bases and V by 6 bases; bases with no gene match: 7. The CDR3 DNA reads as TGTGCCAGCAGGACAGAAGGGGGCGCCGGGGAGCTGTTTTTT. Protein: CASRTEGGAGELFF.

The V and J genes are TRBV19 and TRBJ2-7, with a possible D match to TRBD1 (6 bases). The CDR3 extends over 14 amino acids. V lost 4 bases to trimming and J lost 7 bases, with 17 bases between them. In germline, CDR1 is LNHDA, CDR2 SQIVND (reference sequence). CDR3 amino acids: CASSKDSNRREQYF. The CDR3 coding sequence is TGTGCCAGTAGTAAGGACAGTAACCGTCGGGAGCAGTACTTC.

This clone was seen only a few times. This chain connects TRBV5-6 to TRBJ2-3; 9 bases are shared with TRBD1. Unmatched junction bases numbered 4, after V lost 3 bases and J lost 2 bases. From germline, CDR1 is SGHDT and CDR2 YYEEEE. This CDR3 spans 15 amino acids. As DNA, the CDR3 is TGTGCCAGCAGCTCCTGGACAGGGGACACAGATACGCAGTATTTT. Amino acid sequence: CASSSWTGDTDTQYF.

The CDR3 here is CASSFGGAFYNEQFF. CDR3 DNA sequence: TGTGCCAGCAGCTTTGGGGGGGCTTTTTACAATGAGCAGTTCTTC. The chain couples TRBV7-9 to TRBJ2-1; D is possibly TRBD2 (7 bases). V was clipped by 3 bases and J by 4 bases, with 13 bases between them. The CDR3 is made up of 15 amino acids. Germline CDR1 SEHNR, CDR2 FQNEAQ (reference sequence). The variable domain in full, completed from reference TRBV7-9 and TRBJ2-1, reads DTGVSQNPRHKITKRGQNVTFRCDPISEHNRLYWYRQTLGQGPEFLTYFQNEAQLEKSRLLSDRFSAERPKGSFSTLEIQRTEQGDSAMYLCASSFGGAFYNEQFFGPGTRLTVL.